This T cell receptor (beta chain) was captured by sequencing in a study of beta chain features in type 1 diabetes. Across the whole study: Patients and healthy donors were similar in age, gender and cell yields. Study-wide findings and caveats: Shortening that was moderate but significant affected the TCRB CDR3s of Type 1 diabetes patients in all four CD4+ subsets.

About this clone itself: Its antigen is undetermined.

The ends lost 4 bases at V and 4 bases at J; junction bases unmatched: 12. Germline V lookup: CDR1 SGHTA, CDR2 FQGTGA. CDR3 length: 17 amino acids. Every isolated RNA sample was fully reverse transcribed, so sequencing captured expressed TCRB transcripts. TCRdb's copy holds only in-frame clones and misses some; the assay was immunoSEQ multiplex PCR. This table holds a few hundred thousand clones, 8.5% to 10% found once. This receptor was identified in a man aged 25 to 40 with type 1 diabetes. The material sequenced was central memory CD4+ T cells from blood. J is TRBJ2-1 and V is TRBV7-3, with 8 bases matching TRBD2. This CDR3 is CASSSRSGSGEYNEQFF. The CDR3 DNA is TGTGCCAGCAGCTCTCGAAGCGGGAGTGGGGAATACAATGAGCAGTTCTTC. The complete variable domain, with remaining parts taken from reference TRBV7-3 and TRBJ2-1, reads GAGVSQTPSNKVTEKGKYVELRCDPISGHTALYWYRQSLGQGPEFLIYFQGTGAADDSGLPNDRFFAVRPEGSVSTLKIQRTERGDSAVYLCASSSRSGSGEYNEQFFGPGTRLTVL.